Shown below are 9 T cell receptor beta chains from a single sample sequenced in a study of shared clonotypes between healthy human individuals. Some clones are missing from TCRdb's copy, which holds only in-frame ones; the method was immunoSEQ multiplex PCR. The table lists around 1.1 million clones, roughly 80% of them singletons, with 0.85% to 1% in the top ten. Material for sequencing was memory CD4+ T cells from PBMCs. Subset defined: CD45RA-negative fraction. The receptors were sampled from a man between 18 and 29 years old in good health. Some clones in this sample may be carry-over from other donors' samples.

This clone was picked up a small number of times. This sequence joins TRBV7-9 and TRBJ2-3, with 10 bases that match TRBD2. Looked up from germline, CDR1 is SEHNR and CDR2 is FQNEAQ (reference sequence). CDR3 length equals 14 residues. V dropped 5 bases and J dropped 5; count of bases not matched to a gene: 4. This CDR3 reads CASSARLAGDTQYF. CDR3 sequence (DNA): TGTGCCAGCAGCGCAAGACTAGCGGGAGATACGCAGTATTTT.

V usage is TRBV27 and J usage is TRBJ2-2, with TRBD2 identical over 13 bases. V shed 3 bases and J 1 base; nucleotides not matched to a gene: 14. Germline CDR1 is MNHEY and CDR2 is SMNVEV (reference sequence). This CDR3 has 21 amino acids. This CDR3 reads CASSFFPLWTSGGMNTGELFF. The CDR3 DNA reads TGTGCCAGCAGTTTTTTCCCCCTCTGGACTAGCGGGGGCATGAACACCGGGGAGCTGTTTTTT.

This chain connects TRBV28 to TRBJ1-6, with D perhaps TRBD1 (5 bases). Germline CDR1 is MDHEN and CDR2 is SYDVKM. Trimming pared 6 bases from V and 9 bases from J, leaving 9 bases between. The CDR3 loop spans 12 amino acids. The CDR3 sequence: CASRPGSSPLHF. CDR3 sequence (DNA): TGTGCCAGCAGGCCAGGGAGTTCACCCCTCCACTTT.

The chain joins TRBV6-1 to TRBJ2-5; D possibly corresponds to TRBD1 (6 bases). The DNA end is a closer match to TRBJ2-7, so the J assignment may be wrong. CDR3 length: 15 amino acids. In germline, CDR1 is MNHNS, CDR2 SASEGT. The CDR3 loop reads CASSERQDHSYEQYF. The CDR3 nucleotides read TGTGCCAGCAGTGAACGACAGGACCACTCCTACGAGCAGTACTTC.

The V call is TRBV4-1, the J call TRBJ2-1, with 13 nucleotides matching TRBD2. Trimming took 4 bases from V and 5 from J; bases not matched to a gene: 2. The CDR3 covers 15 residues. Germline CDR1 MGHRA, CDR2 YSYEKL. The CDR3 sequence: CASSPGLAGNNEQFF. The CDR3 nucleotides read TGCGCCAGCAGCCCGGGACTAGCGGGGAACAATGAGCAGTTCTTC.

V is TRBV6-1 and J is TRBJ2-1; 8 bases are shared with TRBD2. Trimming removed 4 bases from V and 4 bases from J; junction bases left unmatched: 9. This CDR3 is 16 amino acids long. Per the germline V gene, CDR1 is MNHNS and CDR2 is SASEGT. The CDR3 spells CASSGLLAGAYNEQFF. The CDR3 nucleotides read TGTGCCAGCAGTGGGCTCCTAGCGGGCGCTTACAATGAGCAGTTCTTC.

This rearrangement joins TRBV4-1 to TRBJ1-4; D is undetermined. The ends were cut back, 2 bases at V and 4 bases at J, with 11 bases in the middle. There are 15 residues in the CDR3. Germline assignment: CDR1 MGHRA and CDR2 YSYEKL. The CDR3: CASSQTGSYNEKLFF. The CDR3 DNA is TGCGCCAGCAGCCAAACGGGTTCCTATAATGAAAAACTGTTTTTT.

The CDR3 loop reads CASSRGGASYEQYF. The CDR3 nucleotides are TGTGCCAGCAGCCGTGGGGGCGCCTCCTACGAGCAGTACTTC. The chain combines TRBV4-2 with TRBJ2-7; TRBD1 is a possible D gene (6 bases). CDR1 LGHNA and CDR2 YNFKEQ come from the germline V gene. Trimming stripped 4 bases from V and 0 bases from J, with 10 bases between. The CDR3 totals 14 residues.

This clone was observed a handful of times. Here the CDR3 reads CASRKGQPMNTEAFF. As DNA, the CDR3 is TGTGCCAGCCGGAAGGGGCAGCCCATGAACACTGAAGCTTTCTTT. This chain joins TRBV19 and TRBJ1-1, with D possibly TRBD1 on 5 matching bases. Germline CDR1 LNHDA, CDR2 SQIVND (reference sequence). V was shortened by 9 bases and J by 0 bases, with 17 bases between the two germline ends. The CDR3 is 15 residues long.